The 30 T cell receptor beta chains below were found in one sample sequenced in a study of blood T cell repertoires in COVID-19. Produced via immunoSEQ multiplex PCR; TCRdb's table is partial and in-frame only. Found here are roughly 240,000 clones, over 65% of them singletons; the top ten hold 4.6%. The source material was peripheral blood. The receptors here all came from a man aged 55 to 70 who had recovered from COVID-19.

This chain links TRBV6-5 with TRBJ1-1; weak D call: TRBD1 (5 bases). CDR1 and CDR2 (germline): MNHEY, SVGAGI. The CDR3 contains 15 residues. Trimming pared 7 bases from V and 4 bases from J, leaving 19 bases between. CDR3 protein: CASTHPEGTSTEAFF. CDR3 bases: TGTGCCAGCACCCACCCGGAGGGGACCAGCACTGAAGCTTTCTTT.

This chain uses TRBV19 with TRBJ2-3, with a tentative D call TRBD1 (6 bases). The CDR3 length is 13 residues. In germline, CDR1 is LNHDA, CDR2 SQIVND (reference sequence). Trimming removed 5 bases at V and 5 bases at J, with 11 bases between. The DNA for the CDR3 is TGTGCCAGTAGTTCAGCCAGGGGAGATACGCAGTATTTT. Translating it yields CASSSARGDTQYF.

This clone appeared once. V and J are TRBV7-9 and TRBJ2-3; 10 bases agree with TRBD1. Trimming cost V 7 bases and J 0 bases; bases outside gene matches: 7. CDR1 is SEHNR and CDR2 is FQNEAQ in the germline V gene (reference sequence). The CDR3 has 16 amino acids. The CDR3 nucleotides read TGTGCCAGCACCGAAGGGACAGGGGTTAGCACAGATACGCAGTATTTT. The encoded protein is CASTEGTGVSTDTQYF.

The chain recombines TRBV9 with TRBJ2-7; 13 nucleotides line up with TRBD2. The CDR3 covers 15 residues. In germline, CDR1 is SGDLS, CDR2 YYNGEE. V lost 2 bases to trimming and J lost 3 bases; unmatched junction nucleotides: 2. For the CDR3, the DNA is TGTGCCAGCAGCGTTGGACTAGCGGGAGACTACGAGCAGTACTTC. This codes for CASSVGLAGDYEQYF.

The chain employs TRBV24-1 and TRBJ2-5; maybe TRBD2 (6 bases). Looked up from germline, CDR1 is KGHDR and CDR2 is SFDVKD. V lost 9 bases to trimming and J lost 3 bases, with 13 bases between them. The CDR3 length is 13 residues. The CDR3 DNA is TGTGCCACCTCGGGGGACCGAAAAGAGACCCAGTACTTC. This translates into CATSGDRKETQYF.

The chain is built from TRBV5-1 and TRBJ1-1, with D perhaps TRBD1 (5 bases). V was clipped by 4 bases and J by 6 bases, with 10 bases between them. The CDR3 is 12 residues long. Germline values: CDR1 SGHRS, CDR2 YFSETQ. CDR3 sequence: CASSPTGAEAFF. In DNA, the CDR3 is TGCGCCAGCAGCCCTACAGGAGCTGAAGCTTTCTTT.

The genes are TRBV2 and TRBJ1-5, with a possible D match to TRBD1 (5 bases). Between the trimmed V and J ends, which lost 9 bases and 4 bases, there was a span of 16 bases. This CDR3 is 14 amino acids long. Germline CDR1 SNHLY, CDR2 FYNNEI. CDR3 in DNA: TGTGCCAGTACACAGGTCTCCAGGAATCAGCCCCAGCATTTT. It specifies CASTQVSRNQPQHF.

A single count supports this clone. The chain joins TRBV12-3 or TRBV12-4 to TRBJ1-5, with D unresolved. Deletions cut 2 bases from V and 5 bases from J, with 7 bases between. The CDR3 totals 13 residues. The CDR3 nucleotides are TGTGCCAGCAGTTTACCCCCGGATCAGCCCCAGCATTTT. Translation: CASSLPPDQPQHF.

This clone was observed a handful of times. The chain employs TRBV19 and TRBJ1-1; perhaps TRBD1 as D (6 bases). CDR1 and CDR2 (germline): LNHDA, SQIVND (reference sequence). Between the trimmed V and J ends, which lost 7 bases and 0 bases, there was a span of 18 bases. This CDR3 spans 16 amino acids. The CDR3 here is CASKRTSGGMNTEAFF. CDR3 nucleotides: TGTGCCAGTAAAAGAACTTCTGGGGGCATGAACACTGAAGCTTTCTTT.

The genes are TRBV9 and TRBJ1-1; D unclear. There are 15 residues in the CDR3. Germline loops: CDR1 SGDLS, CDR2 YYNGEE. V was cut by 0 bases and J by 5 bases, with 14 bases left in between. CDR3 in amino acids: CASSVDTQRGTEAFF. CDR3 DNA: TGTGCCAGCAGCGTAGACACACAGAGAGGGACTGAAGCTTTCTTT.

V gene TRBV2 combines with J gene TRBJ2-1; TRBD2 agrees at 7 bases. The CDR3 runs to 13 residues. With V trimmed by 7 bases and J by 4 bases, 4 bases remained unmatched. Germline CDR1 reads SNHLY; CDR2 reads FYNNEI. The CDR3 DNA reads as TGTGCCAGCACCGAGCGGGGATACAATGAGCAGTTCTTC. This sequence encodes CASTERGYNEQFF.

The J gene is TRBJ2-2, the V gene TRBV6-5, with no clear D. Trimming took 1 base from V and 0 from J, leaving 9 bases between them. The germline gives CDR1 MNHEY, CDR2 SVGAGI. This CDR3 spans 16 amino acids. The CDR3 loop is CASSYYLLANTGELFF. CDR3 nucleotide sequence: TGTGCCAGCAGTTACTATCTTCTCGCGAACACCGGGGAGCTGTTTTTT.

CDR3 residues: CASSLGGGGTDTQYF. Here the CDR3 DNA reads TGTGCCAGCAGCTTAGGCGGGGGAGGAACAGATACGCAGTATTTT. The chain links TRBV11-3 to TRBJ2-3; TRBD2 matches 7 bases. V lost 1 base and J lost 3; bases outside the gene matches: 4. The V gene's germline CDR1 is SGHNT and CDR2 YENEEA. The CDR3 is 15 amino acids. The full variable domain, with the rest looked up from reference TRBV11-3 and TRBJ2-3, is EAGVVQSPRYKIIEKKQPVAFWCNPISGHNTLYWYLQNLGQGPELLIRYENEEAVDDSQLPKDRFSAERLKGVDSTLKIQPAELGDSAVYLCASSLGGGGTDTQYFGPGTRLTVL.

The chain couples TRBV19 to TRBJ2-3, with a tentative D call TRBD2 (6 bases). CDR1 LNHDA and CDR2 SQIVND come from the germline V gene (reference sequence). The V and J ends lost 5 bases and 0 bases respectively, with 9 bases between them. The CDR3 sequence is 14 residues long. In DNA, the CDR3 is TGTGCCAGTAGTCACGGGGGTAGCACAGATACGCAGTATTTT. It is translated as CASSHGGSTDTQYF.

For the CDR3, the DNA is TGTGCCAGCAGCTTGGGCGGACAGGGTGGTGAAAAACTGTTTTTT. This gives the protein CASSLGGQGGEKLFF. The chain is built from TRBV7-2 and TRBJ1-4; 8 bases map to TRBD1. V lost 3 bases and J lost 7; bases outside the gene matches: 7. Looked up from germline, CDR1 is SGHTA and CDR2 is FQGNSA. The CDR3 has 15 residues.

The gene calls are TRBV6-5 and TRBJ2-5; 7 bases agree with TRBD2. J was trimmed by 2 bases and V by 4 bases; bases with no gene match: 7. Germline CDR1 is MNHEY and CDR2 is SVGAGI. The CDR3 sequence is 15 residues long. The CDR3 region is CASSSVGGTQETQYF. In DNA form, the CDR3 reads TGTGCCAGCAGTTCGGTGGGGGGGACGCAAGAGACCCAGTACTTC.

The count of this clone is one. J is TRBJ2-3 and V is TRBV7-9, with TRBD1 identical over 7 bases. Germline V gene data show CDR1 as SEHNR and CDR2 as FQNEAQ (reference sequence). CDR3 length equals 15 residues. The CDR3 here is CAAMRDRDRSDTQYF. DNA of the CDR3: TGTGCTGCCATGAGAGACAGGGATAGATCAGATACGCAGTATTTT. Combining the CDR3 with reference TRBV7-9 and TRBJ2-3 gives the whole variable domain DTGVSQNPRHKITKRGQNVTFRCDPISEHNRLYWYRQTLGQGPEFLTYFQNEAQLEKSRLLSDRFSAERPKGSFSTLEIQRTEQGDSAMYLCAAMRDRDRSDTQYFGPGTRLTVL.

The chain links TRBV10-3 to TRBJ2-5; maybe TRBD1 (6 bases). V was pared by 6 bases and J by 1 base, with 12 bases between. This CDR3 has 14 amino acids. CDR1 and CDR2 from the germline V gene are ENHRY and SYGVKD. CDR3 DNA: TGTGCCATCAGGCCAGACAGGACCCAAGAGACCCAGTACTTC. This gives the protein CAIRPDRTQETQYF.

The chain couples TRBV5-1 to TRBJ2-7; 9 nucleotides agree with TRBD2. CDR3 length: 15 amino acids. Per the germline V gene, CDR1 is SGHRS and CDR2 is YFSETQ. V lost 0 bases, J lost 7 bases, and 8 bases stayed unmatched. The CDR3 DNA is TGCGCCAGCAGCTTGGAGGCTAGCGGGGCTGGGGAGCAGTACTTC. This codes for CASSLEASGAGEQYF.

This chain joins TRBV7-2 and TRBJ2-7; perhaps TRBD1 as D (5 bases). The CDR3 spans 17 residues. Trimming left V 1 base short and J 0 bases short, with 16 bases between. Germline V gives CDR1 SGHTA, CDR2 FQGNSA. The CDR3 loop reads CASSLGMAGNPSYEQYF. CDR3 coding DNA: TGTGCCAGCAGCTTAGGGATGGCAGGGAATCCCTCCTACGAGCAGTACTTC. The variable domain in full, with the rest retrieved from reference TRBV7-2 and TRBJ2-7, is GAGVSQSPSNKVTEKGKDVELRCDPISGHTALYWYRQSLGQGLEFLIYFQGNSAPDKSGLPSDRFSAERTGGSVSTLTIQRTQQEDSAVYLCASSLGMAGNPSYEQYFGPGTRLTVT.

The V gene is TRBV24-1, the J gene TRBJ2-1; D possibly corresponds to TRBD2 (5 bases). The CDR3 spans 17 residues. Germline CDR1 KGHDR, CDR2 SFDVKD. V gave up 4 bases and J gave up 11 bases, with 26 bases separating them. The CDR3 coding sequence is TGTGCCACCAGTGACCTTTCCCCGGACTTGCCCCCAATGAAGCAGTTCTTC. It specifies CATSDLSPDLPPMKQFF.

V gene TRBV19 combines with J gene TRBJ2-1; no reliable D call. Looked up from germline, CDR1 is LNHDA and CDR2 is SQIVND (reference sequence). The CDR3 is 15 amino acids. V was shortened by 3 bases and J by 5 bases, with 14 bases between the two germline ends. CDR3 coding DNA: TGTGCCAGTAGTATCCCTCGTGGGCTAAACAATGAGCAGTTCTTC. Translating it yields CASSIPRGLNNEQFF.

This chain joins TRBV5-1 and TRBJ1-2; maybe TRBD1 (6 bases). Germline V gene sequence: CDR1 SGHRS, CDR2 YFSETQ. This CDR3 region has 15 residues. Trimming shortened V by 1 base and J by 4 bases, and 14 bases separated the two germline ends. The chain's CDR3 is CASSLSQGLVYGYTF. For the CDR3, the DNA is TGCGCCAGCAGCTTGTCCCAGGGGCTCGTCTATGGCTACACCTTC.

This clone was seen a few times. Here the CDR3 DNA reads TGTGCCAGCAGCCGGACCGGGACAGGGGTAGGAAACACCATATATTTT. Translated: CASSRTGTGVGNTIYF. The chain uses TRBV14 and TRBJ1-3; the match to TRBD1 covers 10 bases. Unmatched junction bases numbered 7, after V lost 4 bases and J lost 4 bases. The CDR3 spans 16 residues. The germline V gene has CDR1 SGHDN and CDR2 FVKESK. Together with reference TRBV14 and TRBJ1-3, the CDR3 gives the full variable domain: EAGVTQFPSHSVIEKGQTVTLRCDPISGHDNLYWYRRVMGKEIKFLLHFVKESKQDESGMPNNRFLAERTGGTYSTLKVQPAELEDSGVYFCASSRTGTGVGNTIYFGEGSWLTVV.

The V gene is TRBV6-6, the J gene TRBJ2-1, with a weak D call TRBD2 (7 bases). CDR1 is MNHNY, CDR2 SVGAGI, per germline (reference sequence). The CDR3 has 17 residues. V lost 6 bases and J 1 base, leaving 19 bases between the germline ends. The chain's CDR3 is CASRRKGGGPSYNEQFF. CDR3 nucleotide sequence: TGTGCCAGCAGACGAAAGGGGGGGGGCCCGTCCTACAATGAGCAGTTCTTC.

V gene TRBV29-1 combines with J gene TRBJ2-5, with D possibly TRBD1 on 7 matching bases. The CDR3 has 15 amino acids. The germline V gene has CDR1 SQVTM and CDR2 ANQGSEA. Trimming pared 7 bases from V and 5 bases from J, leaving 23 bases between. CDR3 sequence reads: CSGILGGGGRETQYF. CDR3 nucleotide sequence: TGCAGCGGCATCCTGGGAGGAGGGGGCCGGGAGACCCAGTACTTC.

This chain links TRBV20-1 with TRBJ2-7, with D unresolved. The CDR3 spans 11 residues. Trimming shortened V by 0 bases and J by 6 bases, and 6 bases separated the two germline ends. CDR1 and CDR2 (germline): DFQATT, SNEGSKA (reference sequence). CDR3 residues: CSARETIEQYF. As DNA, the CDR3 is TGCAGTGCTAGAGAAACTATCGAGCAGTACTTC.

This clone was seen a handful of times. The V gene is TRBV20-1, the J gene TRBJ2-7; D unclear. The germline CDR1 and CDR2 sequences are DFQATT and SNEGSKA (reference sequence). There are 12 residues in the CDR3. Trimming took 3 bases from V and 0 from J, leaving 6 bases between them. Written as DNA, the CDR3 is TGCAGTGCTAGTATGAGCTCCTACGAGCAGTACTTC. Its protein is CSASMSSYEQYF.

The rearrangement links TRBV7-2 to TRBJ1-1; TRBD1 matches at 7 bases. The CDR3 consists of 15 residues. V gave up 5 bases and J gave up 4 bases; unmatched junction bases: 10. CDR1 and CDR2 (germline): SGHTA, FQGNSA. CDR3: CASSRGDRVGTEAFF. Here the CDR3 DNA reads TGTGCCAGCAGCCGGGGTGACAGGGTGGGCACTGAAGCTTTCTTT.

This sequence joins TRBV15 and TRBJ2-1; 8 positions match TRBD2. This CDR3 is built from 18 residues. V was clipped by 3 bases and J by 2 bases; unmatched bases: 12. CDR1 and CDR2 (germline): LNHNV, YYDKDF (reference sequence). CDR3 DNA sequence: TGTGCCACCAGCAGTTACGGCGGGGGGCGGTCCGCCTACAATGAGCAGTTCTTC. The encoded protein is CATSSYGGGRSAYNEQFF. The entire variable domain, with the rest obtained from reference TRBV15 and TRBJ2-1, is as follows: DAMVIQNPRYQVTQFGKPVTLSCSQTLNHNVMYWYQQKSSQAPKLLFHYYDKDFNNEADTPDNFQSRRPNTSFCFLDIRSPGLGDTAMYLCATSSYGGGRSAYNEQFFGPGTRLTVL.